This T cell receptor beta chain derives from a study of T cell responses to AZD1222 COVID-19 vaccine. TCRdb's copy holds only in-frame clones and misses some; the assay was immunoSEQ multiplex PCR. The data hold about 100,000 clones, with 70% to 90% observed a single time. This specimen was peripheral blood, taken 28 days after the second AZD1222 dose. The receptor comes from an adult who received the AZD1222 COVID-19 vaccine.

Written as DNA, the CDR3 is TGTGCCAGCAGCCCTACGGTCTATCAGGGAAAAGATACGCAGTATTTT. This gives the protein CASSPTVYQGKDTQYF. This chain joins TRBV7-8 and TRBJ2-3, with D tentatively TRBD1 (5 bases). Deletions cut 5 bases from V and 5 bases from J, with 20 bases between. The germline V gene encodes CDR1 SGHVS and CDR2 FQNEAQ. The CDR3 extends over 16 amino acids.